Sequencing of this T cell receptor beta chain was carried out in a study of T cell responses to AZD1222 COVID-19 vaccine. Generated by immunoSEQ multiplex PCR, the TCRdb table keeps only in-frame clones and is missing some. The sample yields 100,000 to 150,000 clones, 70% to 90% seen once. The CDR3 has 14 amino acids. Germline V CDR1 and CDR2: SGHRS, YFSETQ. The V gene lost 1 base and the J gene lost 7 bases, with 11 bases spanning the gap. A single count supports this clone. V is TRBV5-1 and J is TRBJ2-2; D is unclear. This clonotype was sampled from an adult in good health. The specimen was peripheral blood, collected on day 0 of AZD1222 vaccination. DNA for the CDR3: TGCGCCAGCAGCTTGACCGAAGCCAGCGGGGAGCTGTTTTTT. Protein: CASSLTEASGELFF.